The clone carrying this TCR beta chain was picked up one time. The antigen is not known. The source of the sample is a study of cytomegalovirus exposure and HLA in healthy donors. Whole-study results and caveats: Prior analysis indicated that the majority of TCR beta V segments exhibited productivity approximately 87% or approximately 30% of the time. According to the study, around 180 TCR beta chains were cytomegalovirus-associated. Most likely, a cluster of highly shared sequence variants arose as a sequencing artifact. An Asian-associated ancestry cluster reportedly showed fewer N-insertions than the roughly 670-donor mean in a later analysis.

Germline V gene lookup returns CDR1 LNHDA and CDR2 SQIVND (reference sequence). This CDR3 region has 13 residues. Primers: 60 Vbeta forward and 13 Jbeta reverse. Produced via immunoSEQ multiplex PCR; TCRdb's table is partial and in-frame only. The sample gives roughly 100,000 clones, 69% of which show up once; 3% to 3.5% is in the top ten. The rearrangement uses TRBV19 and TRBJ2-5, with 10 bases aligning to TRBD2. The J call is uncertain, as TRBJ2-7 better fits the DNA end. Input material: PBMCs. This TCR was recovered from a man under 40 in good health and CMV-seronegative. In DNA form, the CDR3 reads TGTGCCAGTAGTAGTAGCGGGAGGTACGAGCAGTACTTC. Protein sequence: CASSSSGRYEQYF.